The 23 T cell receptor beta chains below all came from one sample that was sequenced in a study of CD8 T cells in acute hepatitis C reinfection. Libraries were prepared by immunoSEQ multiplex PCR; TCRdb keeps only in-frame clonotypes and omits some of them. The data show approximately 39,000 clones, more than 75% seen once. This sample's time point: naive CD8 control sorted from an acute-time-point sample. The sequenced material came from naive CD8+ T cells from PBMCs. All receptors come from a man aged 25-45 years with chronic hepatitis C.

This sequence joins TRBV19 and TRBJ2-7; 8 bases fit TRBD1. Trimming cost V 3 bases and J 3 bases; bases outside gene matches: 4. This CDR3 contains 14 residues. CDR1 is LNHDA and CDR2 is SQIVND in the germline V gene (reference sequence). The CDR3 loop reads CASSIGQGDYEQYF. The CDR3 DNA is TGTGCCAGTAGTATCGGACAGGGTGACTACGAGCAGTACTTC.

The chain employs TRBV9 and TRBJ2-2; D is perhaps TRBD1 or TRBD2 (6 bases each). There are 16 residues in the CDR3. V shed 4 bases and J shed 3 bases, with 16 bases lying between them. CDR1 and CDR2 (germline): SGDLS, YYNGEE. The CDR3 region is CASSLEEGVYTGELFF. CDR3 DNA sequence: TGTGCCAGCAGCCTCGAGGAGGGGGTCTACACCGGGGAGCTGTTTTTT. The full variable domain, in which reference TRBV9 and TRBJ2-2 provide the parts outside the CDR3, is DSGVTQTPKHLITATGQRVTLRCSPRSGDLSVYWYQQSLDQGLQFLIQYYNGEERAKGNILERFSAQQFPDLHSELNLSSLELGDSALYFCASSLEEGVYTGELFFGEGSRLTVL.

The chain recombines TRBV7-6 with TRBJ2-2; 7 bases fit TRBD1. The CDR3 extends over 15 amino acids. The germline gives CDR1 SGHVS, CDR2 FNYEAQ. V dropped 5 bases and J dropped 6; count of bases not matched to a gene: 9. The CDR3 DNA sequence: TGTGCCAGCAGCGCCCCGCAGGGGGTGGCCGGGGAGCTGTTTTTT. Its translation is CASSAPQGVAGELFF.

The CDR3 sequence is CASSLRADRWSGSEAFF. The CDR3 DNA is TGTGCCAGCAGCTTAAGAGCTGACAGGTGGTCGGGGTCTGAAGCTTTCTTT. The rearrangement uses TRBV7-9 and TRBJ1-1, with D perhaps matching TRBD1 (6 bases). From germline, CDR1 is SEHNR and CDR2 FQNEAQ (reference sequence). Deletions cut 2 bases from V and 6 bases from J, with 22 bases between. CDR3 length: 17 residues.

This clone has only one observation. V usage is TRBV9 and J usage is TRBJ2-2; D unresolved. The CDR3 has 14 residues. Trimming took off 1 base at V and 5 bases at J, with 9 bases between the two ends. The germline V gene has CDR1 SGDLS and CDR2 YYNGEE. The CDR3 bases are TGTGCCAGCAGCGTATGGGTGGGAACCGGGGAGCTGTTTTTT. This translates into CASSVWVGTGELFF. Drawing the rest from reference TRBV9 and TRBJ2-2, the complete variable domain is DSGVTQTPKHLITATGQRVTLRCSPRSGDLSVYWYQQSLDQGLQFLIQYYNGEERAKGNILERFSAQQFPDLHSELNLSSLELGDSALYFCASSVWVGTGELFFGEGSRLTVL.

This clone was picked up a small number of times. The chain is built from TRBV4-1 and TRBJ1-2; possibly TRBD1 for D (5 bases). Deletions cut 6 bases from V and 3 bases from J, with 14 bases between. Germline CDR1 is MGHRA and CDR2 is YSYEKL. The CDR3 has 14 residues. This CDR3 is CASRDIGEDYGYTF. The CDR3, as DNA: TGCGCCAGCAGGGATATAGGGGAGGACTATGGCTACACCTTC.

The gene calls are TRBV7-9 and TRBJ2-1, with TRBD2 matching 13 bases. Germline V gene sequence: CDR1 SEHNR, CDR2 FQNEAQ (reference sequence). The CDR3 length is 15 residues. With 1 base clipped from V and 6 bases from J, the junction kept 0 bases outside the gene matches. This CDR3 is CASSLGTSGGNEQFF. CDR3 coding DNA: TGTGCCAGCAGCTTAGGGACTAGCGGGGGCAATGAGCAGTTCTTC.

The V call is TRBV27, the J call TRBJ1-5, with D uncertain. V lost 4 bases and J 4 bases, leaving 8 bases between the germline ends. The germline V gene encodes CDR1 MNHEY and CDR2 SMNVEV (reference sequence). The CDR3 loop spans 13 amino acids. CDR3 sequence (DNA): TGTGCCAGCAGTTGGACGGGAAATCAGCCCCAGCATTTT. The encoded protein is CASSWTGNQPQHF.

This chain connects TRBV6-5 to TRBJ2-1; unclear D gene. The CDR3 is made up of 13 amino acids. V lost 4 bases and J 10 bases, leaving 14 bases between the germline ends. The V gene's germline CDR1 is MNHEY and CDR2 SVGAGI. This CDR3 is CASSWGQSREQFF. The CDR3 DNA is TGTGCCAGCAGTTGGGGTCAGAGTAGGGAGCAGTTCTTC.

The chain combines TRBV7-9 with TRBJ1-1; 10 bases fit TRBD1. Germline V lookup: CDR1 SEHNR, CDR2 FQNEAQ (reference sequence). The CDR3 length is 14 residues. J lost 5 bases, V lost 4 bases, and 4 bases had no gene match. For the CDR3, the DNA is TGTGCCAGCAGCTCGGGACAGGGGTGGACTGAAGCTTTCTTT. Translated: CASSSGQGWTEAFF.

The DNA of the CDR3 is TGTGCCAGCACTTGGGACACTGAAGCTTTCTTT. This encodes CASTWDTEAFF. The chain combines TRBV25-1 with TRBJ1-1, with D hard to call. V lost 7 bases, J lost 3 bases, and 6 bases lay in between. The CDR3 has 11 residues. Germline CDR1 is MGHDK and CDR2 is SYGVNS.

This chain joins TRBV7-9 and TRBJ1-1; no clear D. The germline V gene has CDR1 SEHNR and CDR2 FQNEAQ (reference sequence). V lost 8 bases, J lost 3 bases, and 10 bases lay in between. The CDR3 totals 12 residues. The CDR3 is CASGGLDTEAFF. Here the CDR3 DNA reads TGTGCCAGCGGAGGTTTGGACACTGAAGCTTTCTTT. Variable domain in full (rest from reference TRBV7-9 and TRBJ1-1): DTGVSQNPRHKITKRGQNVTFRCDPISEHNRLYWYRQTLGQGPEFLTYFQNEAQLEKSRLLSDRFSAERPKGSFSTLEIQRTEQGDSAMYLCASGGLDTEAFFGQGTRLTVV.

This chain links TRBV6-5 with TRBJ2-3; D is perhaps TRBD1 or TRBD2 (5 bases each). With 2 bases removed from V and 2 bases from J, the gap between germline ends came to 8 bases. The CDR3 covers 14 residues. Germline-derived CDR1 and CDR2 are MNHEY and SVGAGI. The CDR3 here is CASSYGTNTDTQYF. CDR3 coding DNA: TGTGCCAGCAGTTACGGGACCAACACAGATACGCAGTATTTT.

This sequence joins TRBV2 and TRBJ1-2; possible D gene TRBD1, 6 bases. With 0 bases removed from V and 2 bases from J, the gap between germline ends came to 7 bases. From germline, CDR1 is SNHLY and CDR2 FYNNEI. This CDR3 has 14 residues. CDR3 sequence: CASSEAQGNYGYTF. The CDR3 DNA reads TGTGCCAGCAGTGAAGCGCAGGGGAACTATGGCTACACCTTC.

The rearrangement uses TRBV18 and TRBJ1-5; D is uncertain. CDR1 is KGHSH, CDR2 LQKENI, per germline. This CDR3 contains 14 residues. The germline V and J ends were trimmed by 4 bases and 8 bases, with 15 bases remaining between them. The CDR3 spells CASSRVREWEPQHF. The CDR3 coding sequence is TGTGCCAGCTCACGCGTGAGGGAATGGGAGCCCCAGCATTTT.

The chain links TRBV5-1 to TRBJ2-1, with no clear D. Germline values: CDR1 SGHRS, CDR2 YFSETQ. V was trimmed by 0 bases and J by 5 bases, leaving 6 bases between them. This CDR3 is built from 13 residues. The CDR3 bases are TGCGCCAGCAGCTTGGTCCAGGACAATGAGCAGTTCTTC. As protein: CASSLVQDNEQFF.

The chain carries TRBV6-5 and TRBJ2-1; D is ambiguous. Germline lookup yields CDR1 MNHEY and CDR2 SVGAGI. Trimming took 0 bases from V and 6 from J, leaving 6 bases between them. The CDR3 is 13 residues long. CDR3 residues: CASSYSILNEQFF. The CDR3 DNA sequence: TGTGCCAGCAGTTACTCGATCCTCAATGAGCAGTTCTTC.

Written as DNA, the CDR3 is TGCGCCAGCAGCGTGCCCCCAGGGACACTGGCTAGCACAGATACGCAGTATTTT. Translating gives CASSVPPGTLASTDTQYF. The rearrangement links TRBV5-1 to TRBJ2-3; D is perhaps TRBD1 (6 bases). This CDR3 has 18 residues. Germline V gives CDR1 SGHRS, CDR2 YFSETQ. Deletions cut 4 bases from V and 0 bases from J, with 21 bases between.

V and J are TRBV6-5 and TRBJ1-1, with D uncertain. The CDR3 totals 15 residues. CDR1 and CDR2 (germline): MNHEY, SVGAGI. With 3 bases removed from V and 0 bases from J, the gap between germline ends came to 11 bases. CDR3 nucleotide sequence: TGTGCCAGCAGTTATTCTAACAGTTTGAACACTGAAGCTTTCTTT. Protein: CASSYSNSLNTEAFF.

The chain carries TRBV7-9 and TRBJ2-5; D possibly matches TRBD1 or TRBD2 (5 bases each). CDR1 is SEHNR and CDR2 is FQNEAQ in the germline V gene (reference sequence). There are 15 residues in the CDR3. V lost 5 bases and J 2 bases, leaving 15 bases between the germline ends. CDR3 amino acids: CASSVGTTSQETQYF. The CDR3 coding sequence is TGTGCCAGCAGCGTCGGGACCACTTCTCAAGAGACCCAGTACTTC.

This clone has just one count. This chain links TRBV19 with TRBJ1-1; TRBD1 aligns across 11 bases. The CDR3 totals 15 residues. V was pared by 3 bases and J by 5 bases, with 5 bases of the junction left unmatched. Germline values: CDR1 LNHDA, CDR2 SQIVND (reference sequence). The CDR3 protein is CASSIWTGGNTEAFF. Written as DNA, the CDR3 is TGTGCCAGTAGTATTTGGACAGGGGGCAATACTGAAGCTTTCTTT.

J is TRBJ2-2 and V is TRBV19, with 8 bases matching TRBD2. The CDR3 contains 13 residues. CDR1 LNHDA and CDR2 SQIVND come from the germline V gene (reference sequence). The V segment lost 5 bases and the J segment 6 bases; nucleotides outside the gene matches: 2. The CDR3 coding sequence is TGTGCCAGTAGTCGGGGGGGGCCCGGGGAGCTGTTTTTT. As protein: CASSRGGPGELFF. The variable domain in full, with the rest retrieved from reference TRBV19 and TRBJ2-2, is DGGITQSPKYLFRKEGQNVTLSCEQNLNHDAMYWYRQDPGQGLRLIYYSQIVNDFQKGDIAEGYSVSREKKESFPLTVTSAQKNPTAFYLCASSRGGPGELFFGEGSRLTVL.

The genes are TRBV6-5 and TRBJ2-7, with 11 positions matching TRBD2. The CDR3 sequence is 15 residues long. V shed 4 bases, J shed 4 bases, and the junction held 6 bases outside the gene matches. Germline CDR1 reads MNHEY; CDR2 reads SVGAGI. This CDR3 reads CASSSPGLAVYEQYF. The CDR3, as DNA: TGTGCCAGCAGTTCTCCGGGACTAGCGGTTTACGAGCAGTACTTC.